These 16 T cell receptor beta chains share one sample of origin, sequenced in a study of OX40 agonist ivuxolimab in advanced cancers. Library preparation employed the immunoSEQ multiplex PCR assay. TCRdb obtained this table from immuneACCESS and retained in-frame rearrangements with V and J assigned. These tables miss some clones; where compared with another copy, unresolved V genes account for less than half of the shortfall, and the remainder is unexplained. The sample records 70,000 to 80,000 clones, 88% of which are singletons. The ten largest clones represent roughly 0.98% of the sample. Sequencing used CD4+ or CD8+ T cells sorted from blood, obtained in a trial of the OX40 agonist ivuxolimab. The receptors come from an adult with an advanced solid tumor such as melanoma, head and neck, liver or kidney cancer.

The chain employs TRBV6-5 and TRBJ1-2; 7 bases agree with TRBD1. Trimming at V came to 6 bases and at J to 2 bases, leaving 3 bases not matched to a gene. In germline, CDR1 is MNHEY, CDR2 SVGAGI. The CDR3 has 13 residues. This CDR3 is CASRTTGNYGYTF. The CDR3 coding sequence is TGTGCCAGCAGGACGACAGGGAACTATGGCTACACCTTC.

J is TRBJ2-1 and V is TRBV28; D is uncertain. CDR3 length: 12 amino acids. The V gene lost 6 bases and the J gene lost 7 bases, with 10 bases spanning the gap. In germline, CDR1 is MDHEN, CDR2 SYDVKM. This CDR3 reads CASSVTRNEQFF. CDR3 bases: TGTGCCAGCAGCGTCACTCGTAATGAGCAGTTCTTC.

This clone was seen only once. The chain uses TRBV7-8 and TRBJ2-7; TRBD1 is a possible D gene (5 bases). Germline CDR1 is SGHVS and CDR2 is FQNEAQ. This CDR3 spans 13 amino acids. The V gene lost 5 bases and the J gene lost 6 bases, with 14 bases spanning the gap. For the CDR3, the DNA is TGTGCCAGCAGCCGAACCCAAAGGGGCGAGCAGTACTTC. Amino acid sequence: CASSRTQRGEQYF. The full variable domain, with the rest looked up from reference TRBV7-8 and TRBJ2-7, is GAGVSQSPRYKVAKRGQDVALRCDPISGHVSLFWYQQALGQGPEFLTYFQNEAQLDKSGLPSDRFFAERPEGSVSTLKIQRTQQEDSAVYLCASSRTQRGEQYFGPGTRLTVT.

In this sample, this clone turned up a few times. The chain carries TRBV28 and TRBJ2-3; 14 bases are a match to TRBD2. The CDR3 totals 16 residues. Germline CDR1 and CDR2: MDHEN and SYDVKM. The junction had 7 bases not matched to a gene; V was cut back by 5 bases and J by 6 bases. This CDR3 reads CASSPRLAGGWDTQYF. CDR3 sequence (DNA): TGTGCCAGCAGTCCCCGACTAGCGGGAGGGTGGGATACGCAGTATTTT.

This clone occurred a few times. The chain carries TRBV18 and TRBJ2-1; TRBD2 aligns across 12 bases. The length of the CDR3 is 19 residues. CDR1 and CDR2 (germline): KGHSH, LQKENI. V was clipped by 3 bases and J by 5 bases; unmatched bases: 14. The CDR3 region is CASSPIGTSGQRRNNEQFF. The DNA for the CDR3 is TGTGCCAGCTCACCCATCGGGACTAGCGGGCAGCGCCGTAACAATGAGCAGTTCTTC. The variable domain in full, completed from reference TRBV18 and TRBJ2-1, reads NAGVMQNPRHLVRRRGQEARLRCSPMKGHSHVYWYRQLPEEGLKFMVYLQKENIIDESGMPKERFSAEFPKEGPSILRIQQVVRGDSAAYFCASSPIGTSGQRRNNEQFFGPGTRLTVL.

The V and J genes are TRBV18 and TRBJ1-1; 9 bases align to TRBD1. CDR1 and CDR2 (germline): KGHSH, LQKENI. This CDR3 contains 15 residues. V lost 3 bases, J lost 5 bases, and 7 bases stayed unmatched. The CDR3 is CASSPRTGGLTEAFF. The CDR3 coding sequence is TGTGCCAGCTCACCCCGAACAGGGGGCCTTACTGAAGCTTTCTTT.

The chain has TRBV11-2 and TRBJ2-3; no definite D call. CDR1 is SGHAT, CDR2 FQNNGV, per germline. V was trimmed by 5 bases and J by 2 bases, leaving 2 bases between them. The CDR3 length is 11 residues. For the CDR3, the DNA is TGTGCCAGCAGCGTCACAGATACGCAGTATTTT. This codes for CASSVTDTQYF.

The J gene is TRBJ1-2, the V gene TRBV5-1, with TRBD1 identical over 8 bases. J gave up 6 bases and V 5 bases, and 15 bases lay outside the gene matches. Germline CDR1 and CDR2: SGHRS and YFSETQ. The CDR3 extends over 16 amino acids. The CDR3 sequence: CASSPTWFSGGNGYTF. The CDR3 DNA sequence: TGCGCCAGCAGTCCAACTTGGTTCTCAGGGGGCAATGGCTACACCTTC.

The rearrangement links TRBV6-1 to TRBJ2-7, with D perhaps TRBD2 (5 bases). Trimming removed 6 bases from V and 4 bases from J, with 7 bases in between. The germline gives CDR1 MNHNS, CDR2 SASEGT. This CDR3 has 11 residues. CDR3 nucleotides: TGTGCCAGCAGGAGGGATTACGAGCAGTACTTC. Translation: CASRRDYEQYF.

The CDR3 DNA reads TGTGCCAGCAGCGATCGGCACGAGCAGTACTTC. Its protein product is CASSDRHEQYF. This chain links TRBV6-5 with TRBJ2-7; D ambiguous. CDR3 length: 11 amino acids. Trimming removed 6 bases from V and 5 bases from J, with 8 bases in between. Germline CDR1 reads MNHEY; CDR2 reads SVGAGI.

This chain connects TRBV6-5 to TRBJ2-1; D is perhaps TRBD1 or TRBD2 (5 bases each). Between the trimmed V and J ends, which lost 2 bases and 5 bases, there was a span of 16 bases. This CDR3 comprises 16 residues. Germline V gene sequence: CDR1 MNHEY, CDR2 SVGAGI. Here the CDR3 reads CASSYPRSGPDNEQFF. The CDR3 DNA reads as TGTGCCAGCAGTTACCCACGGTCGGGGCCGGACAATGAGCAGTTCTTC.

The rearrangement joins TRBV27 to TRBJ2-3; D call uncertain. Between the trimmed V and J ends, which lost 0 bases and 3 bases, there was a span of 7 bases. CDR1 and CDR2 from the germline V gene are MNHEY and SMNVEV (reference sequence). The CDR3 loop spans 14 amino acids. CDR3 DNA: TGTGCCAGCAGTTTATCGGCGTCGACAGATACGCAGTATTTT. It is translated as CASSLSASTDTQYF.

This clone was observed a handful of times. J is TRBJ1-1 and V is TRBV5-1; D is perhaps TRBD1 (5 bases). Germline CDR1 SGHRS, CDR2 YFSETQ. Trimming stripped 3 bases from V and 9 bases from J, with 21 bases between. The CDR3 covers 15 residues. The CDR3 spells CASSSFVLGAGKAFF. The CDR3 nucleotides are TGCGCCAGCAGCTCCTTCGTGTTGGGCGCAGGGAAAGCTTTCTTT.

Remarks on this clone: One end of the junction varies from germline; a read error may be responsible. The chain recombines TRBV29-1 with TRBJ2-3, with D possibly matching TRBD1 (6 bases). Germline CDR1 SQVTM, CDR2 ANQGSEA. This CDR3 has 14 residues. CDR3: CSVKEVRGTDRQYF. In DNA, the CDR3 is TGCAGCGTCAAAGAGGTCAGGGGCACAGATAGGCAGTATTTT.

This clone is a singleton in its sample. The rearrangement joins TRBV7-2 to TRBJ2-5; 7 bases agree with TRBD1. The CDR3 consists of 15 residues. Germline V gene lookup returns CDR1 SGHTA and CDR2 FQGNSA. The V segment lost 1 base and the J segment 2 bases; nucleotides outside the gene matches: 4. Here the CDR3 DNA reads TGTGCCAGCAGCTTAGGGGACAGTCTACAAGAGACCCAGTACTTC. The encoded protein is CASSLGDSLQETQYF.

The V and J genes are TRBV28 and TRBJ2-5; TRBD1 matches at 7 bases. The CDR3 extends over 18 amino acids. V dropped 1 base and J dropped 2; count of bases not matched to a gene: 13. CDR1 and CDR2 (germline): MDHEN, SYDVKM. The CDR3 spells CASSLSWGQRIPQETQYF. The CDR3 bases are TGTGCCAGCAGTTTATCCTGGGGACAGCGAATTCCACAAGAGACCCAGTACTTC. Full variable domain (outside the CDR3, taken from reference TRBV28 and TRBJ2-5): DVKVTQSSRYLVKRTGEKVFLECVQDMDHENMFWYRQDPGLGLRLIYFSYDVKMKEKGDIPEGYSVSREKKERFSLILESASTNQTSMYLCASSLSWGQRIPQETQYFGPGTRLLVL.